What follows are 27 T cell receptor beta chains derived from one specimen sequenced in a study of T cells in Graves' hyperthyroidism and ophthalmopathy. The TCR beta CDR3 regions underwent amplification using RNA transcripts as the source. In the first-round RT-PCR of the TCR CDR3, the HTBI primer set was used. TCRdb re-derived calls from the multiplex PCR reads in MiXCR, one entry per CDR3 protein. The data contain approximately 590,000 distinct CDR3 sequences, about a sixth of them singletons. Source material: blood. The receptors were sampled from a woman younger than 45 with Graves' hyperthyroidism.

This clonotype was detected a few times. The rearrangement joins TRBV5-1 to TRBJ2-5, with 12 bases fitting TRBD2. J was trimmed by 5 bases and V by 2 bases; bases with no gene match: 7. The length of the CDR3 is 16 residues. Germline values: CDR1 SGHRS, CDR2 YFSETQ. The CDR3, as DNA: TGCGCCAGCAGCTTTTCGACTAGCGGGAGTGGGGAGACCCAGTACTTC. Residues: CASSFSTSGSGETQYF. Together with reference TRBV5-1 and TRBJ2-5, the CDR3 gives the full variable domain: KAGVTQTPRYLIKTRGQQVTLSCSPISGHRSVSWYQQTPGQGLQFLFEYFSETQRNKGNFPGRFSGRQFSNSRSEMNVSTLELGDSALYLCASSFSTSGSGETQYFGPGTRLLVL.

Many counts were recorded for this clonotype. This chain joins TRBV20-1 and TRBJ1-5; 11 nucleotides align to TRBD1. There are 15 residues in the CDR3. Per the germline V gene, CDR1 is DFQATT and CDR2 is SNEGSKA (reference sequence). Unmatched junction bases numbered 10, after V lost 5 bases and J lost 7 bases. The CDR3 loop is CSAPDRTGGGQPQHF. As DNA, the CDR3 is TGCAGTGCTCCAGACCGGACAGGGGGCGGGCAGCCCCAGCATTTT.

This clonotype was seen ten or more times. The chain has TRBV5-1 and TRBJ1-1; 7 nucleotides line up with TRBD1. This CDR3 has 15 amino acids. V trimming: 0 bases; J trimming: 3 bases; junction bases outside the gene matches: 5. From germline, CDR1 is SGHRS and CDR2 YFSETQ. The CDR3 DNA reads TGCGCCAGCAGCTTGGTTACAGGGGCGGACACTGAAGCTTTCTTT. Its translation: CASSLVTGADTEAFF.

About this clonotype: A junction boundary mismatches the germline segment, possibly from a read error. The gene calls are TRBV20-1 and TRBJ2-1, with 9 nucleotides matching TRBD1. This CDR3 is built from 13 residues. CDR1 and CDR2 from the germline V gene are DFQATT and SNEGSKA (reference sequence). This CDR3 reads CSVTGTGHNKQFF. CDR3 nucleotide sequence: TGCAGTGTGACCGGGACAGGGCACAATAAGCAGTTCTTC.

This clonotype appeared many times. The CDR3 loop reads CSAPTGPGQPQHF. CDR3 in DNA: TGCAGTGCCCCGACAGGACCTGGGCAGCCCCAGCATTTT. This chain uses TRBV20-1 with TRBJ1-5, with D perhaps TRBD1 (6 bases). The CDR3 spans 13 residues. Germline lookup yields CDR1 DFQATT and CDR2 SNEGSKA (reference sequence). Trimming took 6 bases from V and 7 from J, leaving 16 bases between them.

In its sample, this clonotype was seen a few times. The chain recombines TRBV10-1 with TRBJ2-2; TRBD2 matches 11 bases. There are 15 residues in the CDR3. Germline V gene lookup returns CDR1 WNHNN and CDR2 SYGVQD (reference sequence). V trimming: 4 bases; J trimming: 6 bases; junction bases outside the gene matches: 4. The CDR3 DNA sequence: TGCGCCAGCAGTGTGCTAGCGGGAGGCCCCGGGGAGCTGTTTTTT. This gives the protein CASSVLAGGPGELFF.

The chain is built from TRBV5-1 and TRBJ2-1; 10 bases match TRBD2. CDR3 size: 17 residues. V lost 4 bases and J lost 5; bases outside the gene matches: 12. CDR1 SGHRS and CDR2 YFSETQ come from the germline V gene. For the CDR3, the DNA is TGCGCCAGCAGCGTCTTTCGAGCGGGAGGGATGAACAATGAGCAGTTCTTC. Protein sequence: CASSVFRAGGMNNEQFF.

This clonotype has ten or more counts. The chain employs TRBV20-1 and TRBJ2-3; TRBD1 matches 8 bases. The CDR3 has 18 amino acids. Germline assignment: CDR1 DFQATT and CDR2 SNEGSKA (reference sequence). V was pared by 5 bases and J by 0 bases, with 16 bases of the junction left unmatched. CDR3 bases: TGCAGTGCTTCCATTGGACAGGGATTTGGGGGTAGCACAGATACGCAGTATTTT. Translation: CSASIGQGFGGSTDTQYF.

The CDR3 loop reads CATAFRESNEQYF. DNA of the CDR3: TGTGCCACCGCCTTTCGGGAGTCCAACGAGCAGTACTTC. V gene TRBV24-1 combines with J gene TRBJ2-7, with D tentatively TRBD2 (6 bases). The CDR3 length is 13 residues. The V gene's germline CDR1 is KGHDR and CDR2 SFDVKD. V was shortened by 9 bases and J by 5 bases, with 16 bases between the two germline ends.

This clonotype has just one count. The chain joins TRBV6-1 to TRBJ2-4; TRBD2 matches at 12 bases. V lost 6 bases to trimming and J lost 8 bases; unmatched junction nucleotides: 8. This CDR3 spans 15 amino acids. Germline CDR1 is MNHNS and CDR2 is SASEGT. Here the CDR3 reads CASSRLAGAYDIQYF. The CDR3 region has the DNA TGTGCCAGCAGCAGACTAGCGGGAGCTTATGACATTCAGTACTTC.

About this clonotype: A single base separates this from a much larger clone, so it may be a read error. The chain has TRBV5-1 and TRBJ2-1; 9 bases line up with TRBD2. CDR1 is SGHRS, CDR2 YFSETQ, per germline. V shed 5 bases, J shed 1 base, and the junction held 7 bases outside the gene matches. The CDR3 consists of 16 residues. The CDR3 region has the DNA TGCGCCAGCAGTTCCCCTGCGGGGGGGTCCTACAATGAGCAGTTCTTC. Protein: CASSSPAGGSYNEQFF.

In this sample, this clonotype turned up many times. The rearrangement joins TRBV27 to TRBJ2-1; D may be TRBD2 (6 bases). Germline-derived CDR1 and CDR2 are MNHEY and SMNVEV (reference sequence). The CDR3 is 12 residues long. V was clipped by 3 bases and J by 9 bases, with 9 bases between them. In DNA form, the CDR3 reads TGTGCCAGCAGTTTCCCCGGGGGTGAGCAGTTCTTC. This encodes CASSFPGGEQFF.

V usage is TRBV3-1 and J usage is TRBJ2-1; D remains unclear. This CDR3 contains 19 residues. V shed 1 base and J shed 4 bases, with 23 bases lying between them. Germline CDR1 reads LGHDT; CDR2 reads YNNKEL (reference sequence). CDR3 loop: CASSQAARVGPGDYNEQFF. Written as DNA, the CDR3 is TGTGCCAGCAGCCAAGCGGCTCGGGTTGGCCCTGGGGATTACAATGAGCAGTTCTTC.

This clonotype was counted at least ten times. J is TRBJ2-7 and V is TRBV27; D gene uncertain. CDR3 length: 14 amino acids. Germline lookup yields CDR1 MNHEY and CDR2 SMNVEV (reference sequence). Trimming removed 0 bases from V and 4 bases from J, with 10 bases in between. In DNA form, the CDR3 reads TGTGCCAGCAGTTTATCCTTCGCCGAGTACGAGCAGTACTTC. Its protein is CASSLSFAEYEQYF.

This clonotype was detected only a few times. V is TRBV29-1 and J is TRBJ2-1; 14 bases agree with TRBD2. Germline CDR1 SQVTM, CDR2 ANQGSEA. Trimming removed 7 bases from V and 0 bases from J; junction bases left unmatched: 14. This CDR3 is 19 amino acids long. The CDR3 DNA reads as TGCAGCGCCATCGATGCAGGACTAGCGGGAGGTCGCTCCTACAATGAGCAGTTCTTC. Its translation: CSAIDAGLAGGRSYNEQFF.

Ten or more counts support this clonotype. The chain carries TRBV15 and TRBJ1-2; 9 nucleotides agree with TRBD1. V trimming: 6 bases; J trimming: 2 bases; junction bases outside the gene matches: 4. Germline V gene data show CDR1 as LNHNV and CDR2 as YYDKDF (reference sequence). This CDR3 region has 14 residues. The CDR3 DNA reads as TGTGCCACCAGACCGACAGGGGGAAACTATGGCTACACCTTC. Translated, it gives CATRPTGGNYGYTF. The variable domain in full, with the rest retrieved from reference TRBV15 and TRBJ1-2, is DAMVIQNPRYQVTQFGKPVTLSCSQTLNHNVMYWYQQKSSQAPKLLFHYYDKDFNNEADTPDNFQSRRPNTSFCFLDIRSPGLGDTAMYLCATRPTGGNYGYTFGSGTRLTVV.

V is TRBV28 and J is TRBJ1-6; D remains unclear. Trimming stripped 1 base from V and 8 bases from J, with 12 bases between. This CDR3 spans 15 amino acids. CDR1 and CDR2 from the germline V gene are MDHEN and SYDVKM. The chain's CDR3 is CASSLFTGNDSPLHF. The DNA for the CDR3 is TGTGCCAGCAGTTTATTTACTGGGAACGATTCACCCCTCCACTTT. The complete variable domain, with remaining parts taken from reference TRBV28 and TRBJ1-6, reads DVKVTQSSRYLVKRTGEKVFLECVQDMDHENMFWYRQDPGLGLRLIYFSYDVKMKEKGDIPEGYSVSREKKERFSLILESASTNQTSMYLCASSLFTGNDSPLHFGNGTRLTVT.

This clonotype came up many times. This chain connects TRBV12-3 or TRBV12-4 to TRBJ2-7; TRBD1 matches 12 bases. Trimming took 5 bases from V and 7 from J; bases not matched to a gene: 9. This CDR3 spans 15 amino acids. CDR3 in DNA: TGTGCCAGCAGTAGACCGGGACAGGGGGCTAGGGAGCAGTACTTC. As protein: CASSRPGQGAREQYF.

This clonotype was picked up a small number of times. This chain uses TRBV29-1 with TRBJ2-1; 12 bases line up with TRBD2. Losses at the gene ends were 7 bases for V and 8 bases for J; bases not matched to a gene: 12. This CDR3 contains 15 residues. Germline V gene lookup returns CDR1 SQVTM and CDR2 ANQGSEA. The CDR3 sequence: CSGQLLTSGSYEQFF. In DNA form, the CDR3 reads TGCAGCGGACAGCTTTTGACTAGCGGGAGCTATGAGCAGTTCTTC.

This clonotype was observed many times. V is TRBV7-9 and J is TRBJ1-5; tentative D call: TRBD1 (5 bases). There are 12 residues in the CDR3. V was pared by 6 bases and J by 7 bases, with 10 bases between. Germline loops: CDR1 SEHNR, CDR2 FQNEAQ (reference sequence). The CDR3 here is CASSTTEQPQHF. Here the CDR3 DNA reads TGTGCCAGCAGTACGACAGAACAGCCCCAGCATTTT.

The chain carries TRBV20-1 and TRBJ2-6; D gene unclear. The CDR3 is 12 residues long. V was pared by 5 bases and J by 4 bases, with 6 bases between. Germline CDR1 is DFQATT and CDR2 is SNEGSKA (reference sequence). In DNA, the CDR3 is TGCAGTGCTCCGACAGGGGCCAACGTCCTGACTTTC. Translated: CSAPTGANVLTF.

The V gene is TRBV2, the J gene TRBJ1-6, with a possible D match to TRBD1 (5 bases). V was pared by 6 bases and J by 14 bases, with 17 bases between. Germline CDR1 is SNHLY and CDR2 is FYNNEI. CDR3 length: 13 amino acids. CDR3 in amino acids: CASSGGYQGSLHF. CDR3 DNA: TGTGCCAGCAGCGGCGGTTACCAGGGATCCCTCCACTTT.

This clonotype occurred many times. The gene calls are TRBV30 and TRBJ1-2, with a tentative D call TRBD1 (6 bases). Germline V gene data show CDR1 as GTSNPN and CDR2 as SVGIG (reference sequence). Trimming left V 4 bases short and J 6 bases short, with 9 bases between. The CDR3 sequence is 11 residues long. CDR3 protein: CAWMKGDGYTF. The CDR3 coding sequence is TGTGCCTGGATGAAGGGGGATGGCTACACCTTC.

The chain links TRBV10-3 to TRBJ1-5, with 9 bases fitting TRBD1. Looked up from germline, CDR1 is ENHRY and CDR2 is SYGVKD. V gave up 3 bases and J gave up 6 bases; unmatched junction bases: 12. This CDR3 region has 17 residues. The CDR3 protein is CAISDLRPGQGGQPQHF. In nucleotides, the CDR3 is TGTGCCATCAGTGACTTACGCCCGGGACAGGGCGGTCAGCCCCAGCATTTT.

This clonotype was detected many times. This sequence joins TRBV5-1 and TRBJ2-1; TRBD1 aligns across 8 bases. The CDR3 loop spans 16 amino acids. Trimming removed 0 bases from V and 6 bases from J; junction bases left unmatched: 8. Germline V CDR1 and CDR2: SGHRS, YFSETQ. This chain's CDR3 is CASSLEDRARGNEQFF. The CDR3 DNA reads as TGCGCCAGCAGCTTGGAGGACAGGGCCCGGGGCAATGAGCAGTTCTTC.

This clonotype was observed a few times. This sequence joins TRBV6-1 and TRBJ2-1, with D perhaps TRBD2 (6 bases). The CDR3 loop spans 12 amino acids. CDR1 and CDR2 (germline): MNHNS, SASEGT. Trimming pared 7 bases from V and 7 bases from J, leaving 11 bases between. CDR3 bases: TGTGCCAGCATCTTTGGGACTAATGAGCAGTTCTTC. Amino acid sequence: CASIFGTNEQFF.

The chain has TRBV12-3 or TRBV12-4 and TRBJ2-3; 7 positions agree with TRBD1. This CDR3 has 13 residues. J was trimmed by 7 bases and V by 6 bases; bases with no gene match: 7. As DNA, the CDR3 is TGTGCCAGCAGCAATGTACAGGGGTATACGCAGTATTTT. This sequence encodes CASSNVQGYTQYF.